This T cell receptor beta chain came from a study of blood T cell repertoires in acute mononucleosis (TCRdb year 2020). For context, the study as a whole: Convalescent samples, representing the memory response, were collected 5 to 8 months after the acute presentation. The mean EBV load in blood was around 3.9 log10 genome copies per million B cells during acute infection, compared with over 2 at convalescence. Study-wide conclusions, independent of this receptor: Both chains seemed to play a part in GLC-BM selection, with public TCRbeta motifs on BV14-BJ2 and BV20-BJ1 appearing together with a TCRalpha motif on AV5-AJ31. With just a few donors in the cohort, the group averages were based on very few individuals. Although only around 9.6% of unique acute clonotypes carried over into convalescence, these persisting clonotypes made up most of the response, and the remainder were seemingly replaced by new, diverse de novo clonotypes. The low acute-to-convalescent clonotype overlap might be partly explained by sampling error, because only a fraction of each donor's blood was analyzed.

What the time point label conveys for this sample: convalescence about 6 months (5-8 months) after acute presentation (visit 7). Over the course of primary infection, this study followed CD8 T cell responses against two immunodominant EBV epitopes, BRLF1 109 (YVL-BR) and BMLF1 280 (GLC-BM). Primary EBV infection was indicated by a positive serum heterophile antibody test and EBV viral capsid antigen-specific IgM. Total CD8 T cells were first enriched from PBMCs by magnetic positive selection (MACS). Live CD3+ CD8+ tetramer+ cells were sorted on a FACSAria III to over 90% purity. A PE-conjugated tetramer loaded with the BMLF1 280-288 peptide was used to sort the cells. After tetramer sorting, TCR repertoires of EBV epitope-specific CD8 T cells were deep-sequenced directly ex vivo at acute infection and at convalescence. The donors were three individuals between about 18 and 30 years old who had clinical acute infectious mononucleosis and laboratory evidence of primary EBV infection. Heparinized peripheral blood was collected once when donors presented clinically with mononucleosis symptoms and a second time roughly 6 months afterward. Ficoll-Paque density gradient centrifugation was used to isolate PBMCs.

For TCR profiling, total RNA from at least 9,500 sorted tetramer+ CD8 T cells was reverse transcribed into cDNA. CDR3 regions were amplified by PCR with primers annealing to V and J regions, adding unique molecular identifiers to track templates. The immunoSEQ platform, including its sequencing and error-correction standards, was used to profile TCRalpha and TCRbeta chains. As for how the authors treated the data: Clonal copy numbers were corrected for sequencing and PCR errors, and CDR3s were defined according to IMGT conventions. Analysis was limited to productive rearrangements and used immunoSEQ Analyzer versions 2.0 and 3.0, and gene-pairing frequencies were further processed in Microsoft Excel. Circos plots were used to visualize V-J pairings, and MEME plus a custom motifSearch program were used to find CDR3 motifs. The OLGA algorithm was used to calculate the probability of generation of TCR sequences. Clonotypes seen at both visits were designated persistent, clonotypes seen only acutely were designated nonpersistent, and clonotypes seen only at convalescence were designated de novo. Any amino acid clonotype used by more than one donor was defined as a public TCR. TCRdb provides this immuneACCESS table in a form limited to in-frame rearrangements. Some clones are lacking; in checked studies, under half of them reflect an unresolved V gene, and why the rest are absent is not known. V, J and clone size are taken as reported in that table, and D and trimming were inferred from the DNA itself. The sample table records roughly 2,300 clones; 20% to 30% of these occur just once. The leading ten clones occupy roughly 50% of the sample.

As concerns this clone: Base quality data are lacking; no much larger clone is found one base away.

Measured from the cysteine to the phenylalanine, the CDR3 is 14 residues long. Only CDR3 DNA is held: 42 bases, read in frame from base 1. The CDR1 and CDR2 encoded by the germline V gene are SQVTM and ANQGSEA. V and J are trimmed by 6 bases and 2 bases, and the gene matches miss 5 bases of the junction. This TCR was recovered from a woman aged 18-29 years with infectious mononucleosis caused by EBV. Rearrangement joined TRBV29-1 to TRBJ1-4; 8 nucleotides in the junction match TRBD1. The specimen comprised EBV GLC epitope tetramer+ CD8+ T cells sorted from PBMCs, sampled during convalescence from infectious mononucleosis. The cell subset or site label on this specimen signifies: CD8 T cells binding tetramer with EBV BMLF1 280-288 peptide (GLC-BM). The bases are TGCAGCGTGGGGACAGGCAATACTAATGAAAAACTGTTTTTT. The encoded protein is CSVGTGNTNEKLFF.